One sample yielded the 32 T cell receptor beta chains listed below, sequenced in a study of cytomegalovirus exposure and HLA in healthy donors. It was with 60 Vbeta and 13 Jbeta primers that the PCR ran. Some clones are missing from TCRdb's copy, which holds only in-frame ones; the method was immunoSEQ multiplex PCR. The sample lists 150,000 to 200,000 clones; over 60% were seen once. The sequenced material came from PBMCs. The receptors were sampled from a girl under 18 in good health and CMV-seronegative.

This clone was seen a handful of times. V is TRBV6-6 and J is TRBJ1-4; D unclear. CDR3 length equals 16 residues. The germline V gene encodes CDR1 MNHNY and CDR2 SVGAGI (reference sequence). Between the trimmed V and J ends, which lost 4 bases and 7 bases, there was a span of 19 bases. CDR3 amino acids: CASSSQDGDPSEKLFF. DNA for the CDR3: TGTGCCAGCAGTTCTCAAGACGGGGATCCGAGTGAAAAACTGTTTTTT.

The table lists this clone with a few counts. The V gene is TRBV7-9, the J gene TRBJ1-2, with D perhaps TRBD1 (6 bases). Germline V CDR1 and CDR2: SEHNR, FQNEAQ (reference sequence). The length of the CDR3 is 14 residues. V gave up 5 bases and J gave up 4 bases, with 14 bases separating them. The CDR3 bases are TGTGCCAGCAGCCTAGACGGGGGGCTCTATGGCTACACCTTC. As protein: CASSLDGGLYGYTF.

As DNA, the CDR3 is TGTGCCAGCAGCCAAACTCAGGGTAGCAATCAGCCCCAGCATTTT. The encoded protein is CASSQTQGSNQPQHF. V usage is TRBV5-8 and J usage is TRBJ1-5; D might be TRBD1 (5 bases). V lost 4 bases and J 0 bases, leaving 11 bases between the germline ends. This CDR3 region has 15 residues. The germline V gene has CDR1 SGHTS and CDR2 YDEGEE. The full variable domain, rest sourced from reference TRBV5-8 and TRBJ1-5, is EAGVTQSPTHLIKTRGQQATLRCSPISGHTSVYWYQQALGLGLQFLLWYDEGEERNRGNFPPRFSGRQFPNYSSELNVNALELEDSALYLCASSQTQGSNQPQHFGDGTRLSIL.

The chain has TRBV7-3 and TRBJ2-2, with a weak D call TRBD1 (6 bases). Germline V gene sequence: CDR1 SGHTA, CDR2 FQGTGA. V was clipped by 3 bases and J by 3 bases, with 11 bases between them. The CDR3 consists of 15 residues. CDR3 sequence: CASSFDQGYTGELFF. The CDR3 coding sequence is TGTGCCAGCAGCTTCGACCAGGGGTACACCGGGGAGCTGTTTTTT.

The CDR3 DNA follows: TGTGCCAGCAGCCCGGACAGGCTGTGGGCACCCCTCCACTTT. Translation: CASSPDRLWAPLHF. The rearrangement joins TRBV7-9 to TRBJ1-6, with TRBD1 identical over 7 bases. V gave up 5 bases and J gave up 11 bases; unmatched junction bases: 9. Germline values: CDR1 SEHNR, CDR2 FQNEAQ (reference sequence). The CDR3 contains 14 residues.

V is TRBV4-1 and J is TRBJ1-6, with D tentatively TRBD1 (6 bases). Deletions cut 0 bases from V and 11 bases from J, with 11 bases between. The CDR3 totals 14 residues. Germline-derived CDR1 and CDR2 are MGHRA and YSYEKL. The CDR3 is CASSQEQGWAPLHF. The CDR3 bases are TGCGCCAGCAGCCAAGAGCAGGGGTGGGCACCCCTCCACTTT.

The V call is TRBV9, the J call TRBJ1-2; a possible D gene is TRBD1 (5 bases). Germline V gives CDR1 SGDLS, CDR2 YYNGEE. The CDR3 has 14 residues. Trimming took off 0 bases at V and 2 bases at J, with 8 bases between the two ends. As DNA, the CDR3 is TGTGCCAGCAGCGTAGGGGGCCTGAACTATGGCTACACCTTC. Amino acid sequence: CASSVGGLNYGYTF. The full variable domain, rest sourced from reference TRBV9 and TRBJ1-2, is DSGVTQTPKHLITATGQRVTLRCSPRSGDLSVYWYQQSLDQGLQFLIQYYNGEERAKGNILERFSAQQFPDLHSELNLSSLELGDSALYFCASSVGGLNYGYTFGSGTRLTVV.

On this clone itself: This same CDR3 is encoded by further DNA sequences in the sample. The DNA of the CDR3 is TGTGCCAGCTCACTCAGGGACCAAGAGACCCAGTACTTC. Residues: CASSLRDQETQYF. The V call is TRBV18, the J call TRBJ2-5, with D maybe TRBD1 (5 bases). Germline V gene lookup returns CDR1 KGHSH and CDR2 LQKENI. V lost 4 bases, J lost 0 bases, and 6 bases lay in between. CDR3 length: 13 residues.

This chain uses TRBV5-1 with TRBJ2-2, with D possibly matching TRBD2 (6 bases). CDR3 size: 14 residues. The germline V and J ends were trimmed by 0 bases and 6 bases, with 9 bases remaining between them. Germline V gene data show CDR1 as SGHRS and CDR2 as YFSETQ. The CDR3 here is CASSLGLESGELFF. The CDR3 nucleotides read TGCGCCAGCAGCTTGGGACTAGAGTCCGGGGAGCTGTTTTTT. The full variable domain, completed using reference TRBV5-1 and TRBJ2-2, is KAGVTQTPRYLIKTRGQQVTLSCSPISGHRSVSWYQQTPGQGLQFLFEYFSETQRNKGNFPGRFSGRQFSNSRSEMNVSTLELGDSALYLCASSLGLESGELFFGEGSRLTVL.

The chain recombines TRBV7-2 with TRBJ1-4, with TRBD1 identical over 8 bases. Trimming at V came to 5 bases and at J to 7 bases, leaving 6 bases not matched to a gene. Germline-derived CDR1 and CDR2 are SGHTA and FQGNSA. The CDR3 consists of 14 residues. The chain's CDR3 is CASSLDRESEKLFF. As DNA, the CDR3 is TGTGCCAGCAGCCTGGACAGGGAAAGTGAAAAACTGTTTTTT.

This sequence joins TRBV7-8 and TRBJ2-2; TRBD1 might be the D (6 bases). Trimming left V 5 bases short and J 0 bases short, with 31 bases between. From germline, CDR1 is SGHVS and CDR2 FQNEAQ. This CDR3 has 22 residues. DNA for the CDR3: TGTGCCAGCAGCGGACCCGCAGGGGCTACCGCTACCGGACCAACGAACACCGGGGAGCTGTTTTTT. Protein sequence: CASSGPAGATATGPTNTGELFF.

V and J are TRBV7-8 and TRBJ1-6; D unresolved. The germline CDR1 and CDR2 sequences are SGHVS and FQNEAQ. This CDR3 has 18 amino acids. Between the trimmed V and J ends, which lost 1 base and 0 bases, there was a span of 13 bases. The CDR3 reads CASSLVAEAYSYNSPLHF. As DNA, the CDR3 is TGTGCCAGCAGCTTAGTGGCGGAGGCCTACTCCTATAATTCACCCCTCCACTTT.

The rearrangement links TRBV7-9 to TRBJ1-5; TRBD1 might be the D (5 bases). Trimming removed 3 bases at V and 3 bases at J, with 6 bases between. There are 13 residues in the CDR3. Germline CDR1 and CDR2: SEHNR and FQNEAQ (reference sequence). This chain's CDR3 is CASSFRDNQPQHF. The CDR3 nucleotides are TGTGCCAGCAGCTTCAGGGACAATCAGCCCCAGCATTTT.

The CDR3 spells CASSPPAGGSTDTQYF. DNA of the CDR3: TGTGCCAGCAGCCCCCCGGCGGGGGGAAGCACAGATACGCAGTATTTT. The chain is built from TRBV7-9 and TRBJ2-3; 8 bases are a match to TRBD2. Germline trimming cut 5 bases from V and 0 bases from J; bases unmatched to any gene: 7. The CDR3 is 16 amino acids. Germline CDR1 and CDR2: SEHNR and FQNEAQ (reference sequence). The whole variable domain, filled in from reference TRBV7-9 and TRBJ2-3, reads DTGVSQNPRHKITKRGQNVTFRCDPISEHNRLYWYRQTLGQGPEFLTYFQNEAQLEKSRLLSDRFSAERPKGSFSTLEIQRTEQGDSAMYLCASSPPAGGSTDTQYFGPGTRLTVL.

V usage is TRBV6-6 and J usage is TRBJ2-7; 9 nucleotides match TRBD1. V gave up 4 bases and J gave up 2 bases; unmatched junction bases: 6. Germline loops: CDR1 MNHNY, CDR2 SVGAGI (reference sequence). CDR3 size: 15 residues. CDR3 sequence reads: CASSLGTGSPYEQYF. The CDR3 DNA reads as TGTGCCAGCAGTTTGGGGACAGGGTCCCCCTACGAGCAGTACTTC.

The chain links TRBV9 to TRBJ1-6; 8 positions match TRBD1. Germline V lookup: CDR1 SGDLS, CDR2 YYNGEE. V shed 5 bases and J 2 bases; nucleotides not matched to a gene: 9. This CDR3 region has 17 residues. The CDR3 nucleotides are TGTGCCAGCAGGAATGGGACAGGTGGGGCCTATAATTCACCCCTCCACTTT. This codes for CASRNGTGGAYNSPLHF.

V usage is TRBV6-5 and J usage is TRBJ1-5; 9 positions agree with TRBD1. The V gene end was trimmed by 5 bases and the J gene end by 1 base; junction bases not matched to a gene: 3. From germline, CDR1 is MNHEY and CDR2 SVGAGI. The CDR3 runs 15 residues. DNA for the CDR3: TGTGCCAGCAGTAGGGGACAGGGAAGCAATCAGCCCCAGCATTTT. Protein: CASSRGQGSNQPQHF.

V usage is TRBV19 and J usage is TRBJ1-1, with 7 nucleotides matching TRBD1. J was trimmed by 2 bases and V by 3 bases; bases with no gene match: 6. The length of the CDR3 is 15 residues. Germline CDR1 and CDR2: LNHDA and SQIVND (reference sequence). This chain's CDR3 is CASSITGVDNTEAFF. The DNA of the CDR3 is TGTGCCAGTAGTATCACAGGGGTTGACAACACTGAAGCTTTCTTT.

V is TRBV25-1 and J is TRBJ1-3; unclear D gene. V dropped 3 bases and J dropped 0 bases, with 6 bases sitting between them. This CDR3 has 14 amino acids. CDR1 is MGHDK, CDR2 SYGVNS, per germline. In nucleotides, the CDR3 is TGTGCCAGCAGTGACCCGGGCTCTGGAAACACCATATATTTT. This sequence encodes CASSDPGSGNTIYF.

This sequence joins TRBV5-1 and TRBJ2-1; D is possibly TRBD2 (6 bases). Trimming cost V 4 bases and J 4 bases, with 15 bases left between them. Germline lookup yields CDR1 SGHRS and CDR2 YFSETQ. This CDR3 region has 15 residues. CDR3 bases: TGCGCCAGCAGCCCACTTACCGGGGGTTACAATGAGCAGTTCTTC. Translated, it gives CASSPLTGGYNEQFF.

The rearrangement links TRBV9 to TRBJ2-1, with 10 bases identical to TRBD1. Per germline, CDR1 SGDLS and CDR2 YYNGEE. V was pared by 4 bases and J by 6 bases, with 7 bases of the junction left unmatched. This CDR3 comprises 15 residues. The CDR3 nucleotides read TGTGCCAGCAGCTCGGACAGGGGGACAACCAATGAGCAGTTCTTC. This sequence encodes CASSSDRGTTNEQFF.

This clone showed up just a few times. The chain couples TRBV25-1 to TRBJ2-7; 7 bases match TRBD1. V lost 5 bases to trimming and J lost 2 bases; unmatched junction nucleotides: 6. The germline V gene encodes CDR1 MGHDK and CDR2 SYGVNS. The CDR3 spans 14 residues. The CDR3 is CASSTRQGAYEQYF. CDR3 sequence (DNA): TGTGCCAGCAGTACCCGACAGGGAGCCTACGAGCAGTACTTC.

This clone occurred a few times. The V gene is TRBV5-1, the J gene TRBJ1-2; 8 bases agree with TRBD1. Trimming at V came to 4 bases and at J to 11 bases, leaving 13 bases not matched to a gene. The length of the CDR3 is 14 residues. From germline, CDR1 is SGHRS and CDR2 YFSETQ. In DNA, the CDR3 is TGCGCCAGCAGCGTGACAGGGGACGTGGAGGGATACACCTTC. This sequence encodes CASSVTGDVEGYTF.

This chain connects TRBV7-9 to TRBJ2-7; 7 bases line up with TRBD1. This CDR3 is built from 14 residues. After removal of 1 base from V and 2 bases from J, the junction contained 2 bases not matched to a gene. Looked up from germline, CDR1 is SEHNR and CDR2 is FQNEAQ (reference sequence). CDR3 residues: CASSLDRGTYEQYF. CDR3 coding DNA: TGTGCCAGCAGCTTAGACAGGGGAACCTACGAGCAGTACTTC.

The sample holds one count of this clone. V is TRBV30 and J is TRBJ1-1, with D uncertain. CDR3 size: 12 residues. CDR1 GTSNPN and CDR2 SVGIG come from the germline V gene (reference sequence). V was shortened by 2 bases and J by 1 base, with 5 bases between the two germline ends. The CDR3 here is CAWSKRNTEAFF. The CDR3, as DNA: TGTGCCTGGAGTAAGAGGAACACTGAAGCTTTCTTT.

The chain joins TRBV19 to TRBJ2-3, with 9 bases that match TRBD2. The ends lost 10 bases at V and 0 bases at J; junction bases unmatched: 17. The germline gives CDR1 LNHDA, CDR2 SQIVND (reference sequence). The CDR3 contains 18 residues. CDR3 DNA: TGTGCCACCGATGGGGAGGTAGCGGGGGCCTCTAGCACAGATACGCAGTATTTT. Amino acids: CATDGEVAGASSTDTQYF.

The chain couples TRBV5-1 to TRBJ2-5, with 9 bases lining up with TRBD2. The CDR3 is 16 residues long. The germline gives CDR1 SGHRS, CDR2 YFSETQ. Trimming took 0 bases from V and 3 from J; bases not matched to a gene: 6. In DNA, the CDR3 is TGCGCCAGCAGCTTGGGGGCGCGGGGGGGAAAAGAGACCCAGTACTTC. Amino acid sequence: CASSLGARGGKETQYF.

The CDR3 protein is CAWSRRRGVSNYGYTF. The DNA of the CDR3 is TGTGCCTGGAGTCGACGGAGGGGCGTTTCTAACTATGGCTACACCTTC. The chain couples TRBV30 to TRBJ1-2, with D perhaps matching TRBD1 (5 bases). Germline V gives CDR1 GTSNPN, CDR2 SVGIG (reference sequence). The CDR3 spans 16 residues. V lost 2 bases, J lost 0 bases, and 16 bases lay in between.

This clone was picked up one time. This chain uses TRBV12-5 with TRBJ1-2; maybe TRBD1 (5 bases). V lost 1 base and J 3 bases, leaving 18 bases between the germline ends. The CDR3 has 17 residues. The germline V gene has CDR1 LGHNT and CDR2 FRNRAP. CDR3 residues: CASGLGPSGAPHYGYTF. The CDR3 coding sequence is TGTGCTAGTGGTTTGGGGCCTAGTGGGGCCCCCCACTATGGCTACACCTTC.

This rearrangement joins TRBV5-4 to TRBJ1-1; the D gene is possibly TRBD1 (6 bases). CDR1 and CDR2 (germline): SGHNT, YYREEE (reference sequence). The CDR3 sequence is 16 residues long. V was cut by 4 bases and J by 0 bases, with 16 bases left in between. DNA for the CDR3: TGTGCCAGCAGCCCCCCCAAGGACAGAATGAACACTGAAGCTTTCTTT. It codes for CASSPPKDRMNTEAFF. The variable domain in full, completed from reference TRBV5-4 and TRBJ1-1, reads ETGVTQSPTHLIKTRGQQVTLRCSSQSGHNTVSWYQQALGQGPQFIFQYYREEENGRGNFPPRFSGLQFPNYSSELNVNALELDDSALYLCASSPPKDRMNTEAFFGQGTRLTVV.

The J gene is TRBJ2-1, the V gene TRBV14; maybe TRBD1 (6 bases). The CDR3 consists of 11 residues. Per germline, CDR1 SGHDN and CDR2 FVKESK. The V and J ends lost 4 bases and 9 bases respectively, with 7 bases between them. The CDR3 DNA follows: TGTGCCAGCAGCCGACAGGTTGAGCAGTTCTTC. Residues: CASSRQVEQFF.

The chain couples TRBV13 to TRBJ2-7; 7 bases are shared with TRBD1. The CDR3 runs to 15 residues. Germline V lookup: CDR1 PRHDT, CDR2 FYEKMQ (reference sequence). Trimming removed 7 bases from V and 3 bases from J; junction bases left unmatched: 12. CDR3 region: CASTKGTATYYEQYF. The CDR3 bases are TGTGCCAGCACAAAAGGGACAGCGACCTACTACGAGCAGTACTTC.